The 28 T cell receptor beta chains in this list originate from one sample, sequenced in a study of T cells expressing NK-cell markers. TCRdb reprocessed the 5' RACE reads and keeps a single row for each CDR3 protein, giving no DNA. Seen in this sample are about 430,000 distinct CDR3 sequences; the ten most common clones hold almost 1.5%. The sample was blood T cells: a sorted CD56 or NKG2C T cell subset, CD4+ or CD8+ T cells, or bulk PBMC T cells (not recorded which). The receptors were gathered from a woman between 45 and 65 years old in good health.

V usage is TRBV20-1 and J usage is TRBJ2-7. The CDR3 is 13 residues long. Germline CDR1 DFQATT, CDR2 SNEGSKA (reference sequence). CDR3 protein: CSATGSSSYEQYF.

The chain couples TRBV12-3 or TRBV12-4 to TRBJ2-1; TCRdb returns TRBD1, unconfirmable since there is no DNA. CDR3 size: 15 residues. The CDR3 spells CASSGRGSYYNEQFF.

This chain connects TRBV20-1 to TRBJ1-4. This CDR3 contains 15 residues. From germline, CDR1 is DFQATT and CDR2 SNEGSKA (reference sequence). CDR3 sequence reads: CSAREAGRNNEKLFF.

The V and J genes are TRBV20-1 and TRBJ2-1; TCRdb reports TRBD2, a call that lacks DNA to check it against. The CDR3 runs 16 residues. CDR1 is DFQATT and CDR2 is SNEGSKA in the germline V gene (reference sequence). CDR3 sequence reads: CSARDFSGRAWDEQFF.

The rearrangement uses TRBV28 and TRBJ2-3; TCRdb indicates TRBD1, and absent DNA this call remains unverified. The germline CDR1 and CDR2 sequences are MDHEN and SYDVKM. CDR3 length: 14 residues. The CDR3 here is CASSSPVRGDTQYF.

V gene TRBV12-3 or TRBV12-4 combines with J gene TRBJ2-3; the TCRdb D gene call, TRBD2, has no DNA to confirm it. The CDR3 is 15 amino acids. CDR3: CASSFLAGLTDTQYF.

J is TRBJ1-4 and V is TRBV15; TCRdb's assignment of TRBD1 cannot be checked, as there is no DNA. This CDR3 is built from 16 residues. From germline, CDR1 is LNHNV and CDR2 YYDKDF (reference sequence). The CDR3 reads CATRPRGGATNEKLFF.

This chain connects TRBV14 to TRBJ2-1; the D call of TRBD1 rests on TCRdb alone, since no DNA is present to check it. CDR3 length: 17 amino acids. Germline CDR1 and CDR2: SGHDN and FVKESK. CDR3 protein: CASSQAPGRLIYNEQFF.

The chain combines TRBV12-3 or TRBV12-4 with TRBJ2-4; lacking DNA, the TRBD2 call made by TCRdb goes unchecked. The CDR3 runs 12 residues. The CDR3 loop reads CASRTGGDIQYF.

The genes are TRBV3-1 and TRBJ2-3; TCRdb proposes TRBD2, but this gene call is untestable without DNA. From germline, CDR1 is LGHDT and CDR2 YNNKEL (reference sequence). The CDR3 extends over 17 amino acids. The CDR3 sequence is CASSRAIAGGPGDTQYF.

The CDR3 region is CASSRIPDTGGANVLTF. The chain employs TRBV6-5 and TRBJ2-6; without DNA, the TCRdb call of TRBD1 cannot be checked. The CDR3 loop spans 17 amino acids. Germline V CDR1 and CDR2: MNHEY, SVGAGI.

The rearrangement uses TRBV19 and TRBJ1-2. CDR3 length equals 12 residues. From germline, CDR1 is LNHDA and CDR2 SQIVND (reference sequence). CDR3 protein: CASSISLGGYTF.

The chain recombines TRBV7-9 with TRBJ2-1; TCRdb picks TRBD2, but there is no DNA to check that call. CDR3 length: 16 residues. In germline, CDR1 is SEHNR, CDR2 FQNEAQ (reference sequence). CDR3 residues: CASSSNSGLADNEQFF. The full variable domain, its missing parts supplied by reference TRBV7-9 and TRBJ2-1, is DTGVSQNPRHKITKRGQNVTFRCDPISEHNRLYWYRQTLGQGPEFLTYFQNEAQLEKSRLLSDRFSAERPKGSFSTLEIQRTEQGDSAMYLCASSSNSGLADNEQFFGPGTRLTVL.

The chain employs TRBV5-6 and TRBJ2-5; the TRBD1 assignment by TCRdb is unverifiable without DNA. Germline CDR1 is SGHDT and CDR2 is YYEEEE. This CDR3 contains 16 residues. The CDR3 protein is CASSPSGVSKGETQYF.

The genes are TRBV6-1 and TRBJ2-5; checking the TCRdb D call of TRBD2 is not possible without DNA. The length of the CDR3 is 17 residues. CDR1 and CDR2 (germline): MNHNS, SASEGT. The CDR3: CASSGPLGSGSWETQYF.

The genes are TRBV20-1 and TRBJ2-7. In germline, CDR1 is DFQATT, CDR2 SNEGSKA (reference sequence). The CDR3 length is 13 residues. The CDR3 reads CSASSGTYYEQYF.

The rearrangement joins TRBV29-1 to TRBJ1-6; the D gene TCRdb calls, TRBD1, cannot be checked with no DNA. This CDR3 has 13 amino acids. Germline V gene lookup returns CDR1 SQVTM and CDR2 ANQGSEA. CDR3: CSVGGGSDSPLHF.

The gene calls are TRBV12-3 or TRBV12-4 and TRBJ2-7. The CDR3 is made up of 13 amino acids. The CDR3 sequence: CASSYGVLREQYF.

The chain uses TRBV7-7 and TRBJ2-5; TCRdb's D gene call, TRBD1, goes unchecked for lack of DNA. The V gene's germline CDR1 is SSHAT and CDR2 FNYEAQ (reference sequence). This CDR3 contains 14 residues. The CDR3 protein is CASSLSTGQETQYF. The full variable domain, its missing parts supplied by reference TRBV7-7 and TRBJ2-5, is GAGVSQSPRYKVTKRGQDVTLRCDPISSHATLYWYQQALGQGPEFLTYFNYEAQPDKSGLPSDRFSAERPEGSISTLTIQRTEQRDSAMYRCASSLSTGQETQYFGPGTRLLVL.

V and J are TRBV20-1 and TRBJ1-4; there is no DNA to check the TCRdb D call of TRBD1. From germline, CDR1 is DFQATT and CDR2 SNEGSKA (reference sequence). The length of the CDR3 is 13 residues. The CDR3 sequence is CSADSATNEKLFF.

The chain couples TRBV24-1 to TRBJ2-5; absent DNA, TCRdb's TRBD2 call cannot be checked. This CDR3 has 13 amino acids. Germline values: CDR1 KGHDR, CDR2 SFDVKD. CDR3 in amino acids: CATSGLPGETQYF.

This chain joins TRBV5-1 and TRBJ1-1; TCRdb returns TRBD1, unconfirmable since there is no DNA. Germline CDR1 SGHRS, CDR2 YFSETQ. This CDR3 is built from 15 residues. CDR3 protein: CASTLEWGGRNEAFF.

The chain joins TRBV5-1 to TRBJ2-1; TCRdb lists TRBD1, though no DNA is available to test this call. The CDR3 length is 16 residues. Germline CDR1 is SGHRS and CDR2 is YFSETQ. The CDR3 reads CASSSWTLASYNEQFF. The full variable domain, completed using reference TRBV5-1 and TRBJ2-1, is KAGVTQTPRYLIKTRGQQVTLSCSPISGHRSVSWYQQTPGQGLQFLFEYFSETQRNKGNFPGRFSGRQFSNSRSEMNVSTLELGDSALYLCASSSWTLASYNEQFFGPGTRLTVL.

V is TRBV18 and J is TRBJ2-2; TCRdb's D call, TRBD1, is unchecked because there is no DNA. The CDR3 runs to 17 residues. Germline values: CDR1 KGHSH, CDR2 LQKENI. CDR3 in amino acids: CASSPPIGGANTGELFF.

The chain uses TRBV5-1 and TRBJ2-2; TCRdb designates TRBD1, a call that cannot be tested without DNA. Germline V gene lookup returns CDR1 SGHRS and CDR2 YFSETQ. This CDR3 has 19 amino acids. The CDR3: CASSLVPGTVFANTGELFF.

The rearrangement uses TRBV6-1 and TRBJ1-6. Per germline, CDR1 MNHNS and CDR2 SASEGT. The CDR3 runs 13 residues. This chain's CDR3 is CASSERLGSPLHF.

J is TRBJ2-7 and V is TRBV5-1; the TCRdb D gene call, TRBD1, has no DNA to confirm it. CDR1 is SGHRS, CDR2 YFSETQ, per germline. The CDR3 consists of 15 residues. The CDR3 here is CASSLAGTEIYEQYF.

V is TRBV29-1 and J is TRBJ1-4. The CDR3 has 11 amino acids. Germline V gene sequence: CDR1 SQVTM, CDR2 ANQGSEA. The CDR3 here is CSVRANEKLFF. The full variable domain, its missing parts supplied by reference TRBV29-1 and TRBJ1-4, is SAVISQKPSRDICQRGTSLTIQCQVDSQVTMMFWYRQQPGQSLTLIATANQGSEATYESGFVIDKFPISRPNLTFSTLTVSNMSPEDSSIYLCSVRANEKLFFGSGTQLSVL.